The 6 T cell receptor beta chains below were found in one sample sequenced in a study of low-dose radiotherapy and immunotherapy resistance in tumors. The time point: before trial treatment. With TRAV- and TRBV-specific primers, first-strand cDNA was made, covering the alpha and beta chains. A constant-region primer paired with the V-primer adapter amplified TCRs over 20 PCR cycles. TCRdb passed the reads through MiXCR, listing each CDR3 protein once. Of 80,000 to 95,000 distinct CDR3 sequences listed, under 10% are singletons. The sequencing used PBMCs, collected before treatment. All receptors derive from a male donor with prostate cancer.

The V gene is TRBV28, the J gene TRBJ2-1, with a possible D match to TRBD2 (5 bases). Trimming cost V 5 bases and J 3 bases, with 14 bases left between them. The CDR3 has 15 amino acids. The germline V gene has CDR1 MDHEN and CDR2 SYDVKM. The CDR3: CASSASGLDYNEQFF. The DNA for the CDR3 is TGTGCCAGCAGTGCCTCTGGACTGGACTACAATGAGCAGTTCTTC.

This clonotype was recorded at least ten times. J is TRBJ1-1 and V is TRBV7-9, with D unclear. The CDR3 length is 14 residues. V shed 0 bases and J shed 8 bases, with 13 bases lying between them. Germline values: CDR1 SEHNR, CDR2 FQNEAQ (reference sequence). CDR3 bases: TGTGCCAGCAGCTTAGCAAGCGGGTATGGGGAAGCTTTCTTT. Translation: CASSLASGYGEAFF. The whole variable domain, filled in from reference TRBV7-9 and TRBJ1-1, reads DTGVSQNPRHKITKRGQNVTFRCDPISEHNRLYWYRQTLGQGPEFLTYFQNEAQLEKSRLLSDRFSAERPKGSFSTLEIQRTEQGDSAMYLCASSLASGYGEAFFGQGTRLTVV.

This clonotype has a count of ten or more. The chain links TRBV20-1 to TRBJ1-6; no firm D call. The germline V gene encodes CDR1 DFQATT and CDR2 SNEGSKA (reference sequence). CDR3 size: 16 residues. V was cut by 3 bases and J by 0 bases, with 12 bases left in between. The CDR3 spells CSARAGGSSYNSPLHF. The CDR3 DNA sequence: TGCAGTGCTAGGGCGGGCGGAAGCTCCTATAATTCACCCCTCCACTTT.

Ten or more counts support this clonotype. In nucleotides, the CDR3 is TGTGCCAGCAGCCAAACCAACCCGGGACTAGCGGGTGGGAAGGAGCAGTTCTTC. Protein: CASSQTNPGLAGGKEQFF. J is TRBJ2-1 and V is TRBV3-1; the match to TRBD2 covers 12 bases. V dropped 2 bases and J dropped 10; count of bases not matched to a gene: 15. The CDR3 consists of 18 residues. Germline CDR1 LGHDT, CDR2 YNNKEL (reference sequence).

The rearrangement links TRBV9 to TRBJ1-2; no reliable D call. V was clipped by 3 bases and J by 8 bases, with 20 bases between them. This CDR3 contains 15 residues. Germline V gene lookup returns CDR1 SGDLS and CDR2 YYNGEE. As DNA, the CDR3 is TGTGCCAGCAGCGCCTCCAACACGGGTACTAGGGGCTACACCTTC. This translates into CASSASNTGTRGYTF.

This clonotype was counted at least ten times. The chain recombines TRBV11-1 with TRBJ1-2; D gene unclear. CDR1 and CDR2 from the germline V gene are SGHAT and FQDESV (reference sequence). Trimming shortened V by 2 bases and J by 1 base, and 11 bases separated the two germline ends. The CDR3 is 15 amino acids. The CDR3 bases are TGTGCCAGCAGCTTATCTCTCAACAGTAACTATGGCTACACCTTC. Protein sequence: CASSLSLNSNYGYTF.